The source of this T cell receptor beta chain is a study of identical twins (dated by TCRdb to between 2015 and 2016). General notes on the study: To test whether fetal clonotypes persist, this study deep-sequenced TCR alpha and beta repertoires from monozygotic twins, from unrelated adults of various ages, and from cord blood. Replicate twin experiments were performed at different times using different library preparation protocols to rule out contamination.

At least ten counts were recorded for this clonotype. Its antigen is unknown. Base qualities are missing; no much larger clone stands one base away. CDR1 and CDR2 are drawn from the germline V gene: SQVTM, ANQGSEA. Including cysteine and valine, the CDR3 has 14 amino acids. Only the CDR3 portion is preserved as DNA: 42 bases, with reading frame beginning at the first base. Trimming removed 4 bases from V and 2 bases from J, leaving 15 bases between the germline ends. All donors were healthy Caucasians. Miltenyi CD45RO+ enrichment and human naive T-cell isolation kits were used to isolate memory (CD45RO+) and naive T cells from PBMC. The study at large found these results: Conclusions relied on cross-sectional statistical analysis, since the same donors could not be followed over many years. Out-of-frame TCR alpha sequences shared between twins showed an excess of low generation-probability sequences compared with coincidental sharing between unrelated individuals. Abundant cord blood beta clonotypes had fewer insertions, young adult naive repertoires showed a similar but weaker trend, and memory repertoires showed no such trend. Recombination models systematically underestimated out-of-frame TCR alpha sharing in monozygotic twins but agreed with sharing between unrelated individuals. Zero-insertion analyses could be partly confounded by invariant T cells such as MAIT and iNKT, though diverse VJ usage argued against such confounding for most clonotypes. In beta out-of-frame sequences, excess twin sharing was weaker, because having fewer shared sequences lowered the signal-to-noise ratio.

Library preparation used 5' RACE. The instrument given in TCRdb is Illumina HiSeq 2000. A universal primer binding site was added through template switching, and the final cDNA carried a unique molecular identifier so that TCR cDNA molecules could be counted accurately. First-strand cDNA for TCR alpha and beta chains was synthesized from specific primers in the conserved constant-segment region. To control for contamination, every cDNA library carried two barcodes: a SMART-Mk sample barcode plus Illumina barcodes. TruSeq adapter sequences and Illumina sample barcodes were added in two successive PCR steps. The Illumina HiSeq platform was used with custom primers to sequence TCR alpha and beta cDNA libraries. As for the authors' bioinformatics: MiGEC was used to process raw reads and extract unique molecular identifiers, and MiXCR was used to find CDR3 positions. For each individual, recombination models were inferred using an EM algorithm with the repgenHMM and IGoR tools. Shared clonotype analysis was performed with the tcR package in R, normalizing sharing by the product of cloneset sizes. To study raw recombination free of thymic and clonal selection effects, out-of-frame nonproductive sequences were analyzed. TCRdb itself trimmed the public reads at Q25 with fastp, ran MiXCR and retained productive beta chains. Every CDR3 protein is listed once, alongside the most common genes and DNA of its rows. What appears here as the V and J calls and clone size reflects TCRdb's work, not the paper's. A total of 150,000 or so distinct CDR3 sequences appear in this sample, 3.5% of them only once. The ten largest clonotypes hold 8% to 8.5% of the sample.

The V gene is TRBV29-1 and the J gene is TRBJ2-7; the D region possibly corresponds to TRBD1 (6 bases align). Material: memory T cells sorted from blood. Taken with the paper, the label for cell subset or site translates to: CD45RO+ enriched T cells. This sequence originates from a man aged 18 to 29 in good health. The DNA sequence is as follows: TGCAGCGTTGCCCGGGACACCTACCCCTACGAGCAGTACGTC. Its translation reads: CSVARDTYPYEQYV.